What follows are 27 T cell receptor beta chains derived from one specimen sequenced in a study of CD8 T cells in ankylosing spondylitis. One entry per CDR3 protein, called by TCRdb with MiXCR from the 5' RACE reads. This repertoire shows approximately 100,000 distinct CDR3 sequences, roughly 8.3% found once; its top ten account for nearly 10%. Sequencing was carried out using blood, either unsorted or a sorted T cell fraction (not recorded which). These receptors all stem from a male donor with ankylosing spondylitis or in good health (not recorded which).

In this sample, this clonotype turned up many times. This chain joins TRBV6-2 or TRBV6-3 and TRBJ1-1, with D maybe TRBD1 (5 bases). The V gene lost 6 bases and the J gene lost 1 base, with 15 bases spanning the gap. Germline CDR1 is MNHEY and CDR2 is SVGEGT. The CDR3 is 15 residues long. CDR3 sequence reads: CASSRQGPGNTEAFF. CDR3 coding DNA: TGTGCCAGCAGCCGCCAGGGCCCTGGGAACACTGAAGCTTTCTTT.

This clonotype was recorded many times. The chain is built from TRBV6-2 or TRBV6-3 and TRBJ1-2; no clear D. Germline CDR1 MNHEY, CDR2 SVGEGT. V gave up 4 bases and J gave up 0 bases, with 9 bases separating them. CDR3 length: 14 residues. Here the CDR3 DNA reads TGTGCCAGCAGTTTCCGGATTACTAACTATGGCTACACCTTC. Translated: CASSFRITNYGYTF.

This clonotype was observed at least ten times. The CDR3 spells CASSLGWQPGWNTIYF. CDR3 in DNA: TGTGCCAGCAGTTTAGGTTGGCAGCCCGGATGGAACACCATATATTTT. J is TRBJ1-3 and V is TRBV12-3 or TRBV12-4; D gene uncertain. V lost 1 base and J lost 7, with 17 bases in between. The CDR3 consists of 16 residues.

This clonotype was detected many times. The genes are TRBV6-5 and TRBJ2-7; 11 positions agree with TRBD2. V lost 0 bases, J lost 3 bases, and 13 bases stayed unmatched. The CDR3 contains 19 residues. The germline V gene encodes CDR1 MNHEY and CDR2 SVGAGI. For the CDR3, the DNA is TGTGCCAGCAGTTACTCGAAGGTATTAGCGGGAGGGCCGGGCTACGAGCAGTACTTC. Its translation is CASSYSKVLAGGPGYEQYF.

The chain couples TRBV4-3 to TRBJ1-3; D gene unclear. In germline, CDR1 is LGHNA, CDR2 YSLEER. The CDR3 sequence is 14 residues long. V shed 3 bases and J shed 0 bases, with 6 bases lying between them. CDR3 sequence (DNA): TGCGCCAGCAGCCAGGCTGGCTCTGGAAACACCATATATTTT. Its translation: CASSQAGSGNTIYF.

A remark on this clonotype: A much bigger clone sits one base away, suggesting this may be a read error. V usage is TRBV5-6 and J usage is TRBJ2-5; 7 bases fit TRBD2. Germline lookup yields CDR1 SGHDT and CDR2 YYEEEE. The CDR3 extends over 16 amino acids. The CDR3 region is CTSSSPRRGGLETQYF. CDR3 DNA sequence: TGTACCAGCAGCTCACCAAGGCGCGGGGGTCTGGAGACCCAGTACTTC.

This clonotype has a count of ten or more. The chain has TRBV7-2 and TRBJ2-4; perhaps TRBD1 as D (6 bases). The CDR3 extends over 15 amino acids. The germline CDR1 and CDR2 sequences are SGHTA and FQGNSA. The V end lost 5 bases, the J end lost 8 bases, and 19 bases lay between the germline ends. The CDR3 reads CASSQTQGWFDIQYF. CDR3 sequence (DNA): TGTGCCAGCAGCCAGACACAGGGTTGGTTTGACATTCAGTACTTC.

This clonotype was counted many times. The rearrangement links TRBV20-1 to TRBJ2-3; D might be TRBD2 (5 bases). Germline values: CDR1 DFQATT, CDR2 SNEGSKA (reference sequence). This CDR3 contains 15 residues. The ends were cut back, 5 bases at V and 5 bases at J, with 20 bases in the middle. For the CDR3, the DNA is TGCAGTGCTGCAGAAAGTCTAGGAGGAGGAGATACGCAGTATTTT. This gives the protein CSAAESLGGGDTQYF.

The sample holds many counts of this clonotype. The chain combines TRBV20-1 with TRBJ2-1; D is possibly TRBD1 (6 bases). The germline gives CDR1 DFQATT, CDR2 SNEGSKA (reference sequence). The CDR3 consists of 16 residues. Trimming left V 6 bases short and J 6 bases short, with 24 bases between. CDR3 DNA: TGCAGTGCCCTCCCCCCTACAGGGTACCGGGTCAATGAGCAGTTCTTC. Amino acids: CSALPPTGYRVNEQFF.

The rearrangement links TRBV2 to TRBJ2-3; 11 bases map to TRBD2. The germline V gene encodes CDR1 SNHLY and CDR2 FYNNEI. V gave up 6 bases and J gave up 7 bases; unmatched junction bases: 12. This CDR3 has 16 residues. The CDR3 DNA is TGTGCCAGCAGACGCCGACTAGCGGGAACCGGGCATACGCAGTATTTT. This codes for CASRRRLAGTGHTQYF.

CDR3 sequence reads: CASSFGNTGELFF. CDR3 bases: TGTGCCAGCAGTTTTGGGAACACCGGGGAGCTGTTTTTT. The V and J genes are TRBV13 and TRBJ2-2; D is unclear. Trimming stripped 6 bases from V and 1 base from J, with 6 bases between. This CDR3 is built from 13 residues. Germline loops: CDR1 PRHDT, CDR2 FYEKMQ (reference sequence).

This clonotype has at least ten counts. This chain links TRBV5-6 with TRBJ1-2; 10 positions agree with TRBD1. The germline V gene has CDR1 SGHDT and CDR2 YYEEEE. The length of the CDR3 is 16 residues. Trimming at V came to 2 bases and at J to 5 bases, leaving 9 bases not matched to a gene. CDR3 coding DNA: TGTGCCAGCAGCTTCCTCGACAGGGGGCCCCCTTATGGCTACACCTTC. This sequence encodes CASSFLDRGPPYGYTF.

In DNA, the CDR3 is TGTGCCTCCAGAGGCGGAGGGGTGTCGGACGAGCAGTACTTC. It encodes CASRGGGVSDEQYF. The chain has TRBV2 and TRBJ2-7, with D maybe TRBD2 (6 bases). Between the trimmed V and J ends, which lost 11 bases and 5 bases, there was a span of 22 bases. Germline-derived CDR1 and CDR2 are SNHLY and FYNNEI. The CDR3 loop spans 14 amino acids. Together with reference TRBV2 and TRBJ2-7, the CDR3 gives the full variable domain: EPEVTQTPSHQVTQMGQEVILRCVPISNHLYFYWYRQILGQKVEFLVSFYNNEISEKSEIFDDQFSVERPDGSNFTLKIRSTKLEDSAMYFCASRGGGVSDEQYFGPGTRLTVT.

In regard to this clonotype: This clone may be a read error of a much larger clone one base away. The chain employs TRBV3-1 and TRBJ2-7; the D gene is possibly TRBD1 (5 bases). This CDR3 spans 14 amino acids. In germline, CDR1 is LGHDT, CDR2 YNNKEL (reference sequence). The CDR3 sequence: CASSQDQGSCEQYF. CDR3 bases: TGTGCCAGCAGCCAAGATCAGGGTTCCTGCGAGCAGTACTTC.

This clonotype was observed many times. The DNA for the CDR3 is TGTGCCAGCAGCCTCAGGGGCGTGATGTTCTTC. The encoded protein is CASSLRGVMFF. V gene TRBV12-3 or TRBV12-4 combines with J gene TRBJ2-1; D may be TRBD1 (6 bases). The CDR3 has 11 amino acids. Trimming cost V 6 bases and J 15 bases, with 15 bases left between them.

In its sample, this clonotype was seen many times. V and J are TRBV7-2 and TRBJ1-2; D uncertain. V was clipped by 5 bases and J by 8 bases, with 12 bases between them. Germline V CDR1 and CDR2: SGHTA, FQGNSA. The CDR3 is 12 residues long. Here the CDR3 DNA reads TGTGCCAGCAGCGCCGACAAGTGGGGCTACACCTTC. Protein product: CASSADKWGYTF.

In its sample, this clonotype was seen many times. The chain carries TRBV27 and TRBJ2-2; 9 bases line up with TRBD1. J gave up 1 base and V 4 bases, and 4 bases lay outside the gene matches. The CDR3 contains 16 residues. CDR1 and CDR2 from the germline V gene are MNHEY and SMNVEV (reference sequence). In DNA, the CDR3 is TGTGCCAGCAGTTGGGACAGGGAAAGGAACACCGGGGAGCTGTTTTTT. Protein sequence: CASSWDRERNTGELFF.

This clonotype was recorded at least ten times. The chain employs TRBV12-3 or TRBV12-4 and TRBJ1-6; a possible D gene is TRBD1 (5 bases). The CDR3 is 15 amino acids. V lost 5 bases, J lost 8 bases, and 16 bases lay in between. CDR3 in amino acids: CASSLRGGGDSPLHF. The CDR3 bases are TGTGCCAGCAGTCTAAGGGGCGGGGGGGATTCACCCCTCCACTTT.

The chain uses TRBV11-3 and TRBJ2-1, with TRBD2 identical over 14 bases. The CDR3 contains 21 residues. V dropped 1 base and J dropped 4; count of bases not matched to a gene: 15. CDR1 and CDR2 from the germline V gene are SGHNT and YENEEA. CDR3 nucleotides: TGTGCCAGCAGCTTAGTTTTGGGTGGGGGACTAGCGGGAGTCGAGTACAATGAGCAGTTCTTC. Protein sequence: CASSLVLGGGLAGVEYNEQFF.

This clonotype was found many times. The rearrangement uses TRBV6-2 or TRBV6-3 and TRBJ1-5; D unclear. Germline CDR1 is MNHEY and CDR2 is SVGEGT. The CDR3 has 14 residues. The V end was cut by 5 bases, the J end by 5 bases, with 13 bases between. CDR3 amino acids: CASSRVRADQPQHF. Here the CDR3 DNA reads TGTGCCAGCAGTCGCGTGAGGGCTGATCAGCCCCAGCATTTT.

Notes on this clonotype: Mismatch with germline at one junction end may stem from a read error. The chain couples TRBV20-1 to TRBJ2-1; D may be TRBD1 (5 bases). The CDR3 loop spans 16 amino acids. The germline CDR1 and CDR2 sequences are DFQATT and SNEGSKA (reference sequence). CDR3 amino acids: CCAGLDPVGPYNEQFF. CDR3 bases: TGCTGTGCTGGCCTAGACCCCGTGGGGCCATACAATGAGCAGTTCTTC.

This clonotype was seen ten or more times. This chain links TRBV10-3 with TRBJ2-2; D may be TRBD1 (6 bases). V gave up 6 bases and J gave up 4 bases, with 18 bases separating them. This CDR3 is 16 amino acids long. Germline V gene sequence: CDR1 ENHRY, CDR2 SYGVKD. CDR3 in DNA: TGTGCCATCAGGGCCACAGGGCAGACAATCACCGGGGAGCTGTTTTTT. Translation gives CAIRATGQTITGELFF.

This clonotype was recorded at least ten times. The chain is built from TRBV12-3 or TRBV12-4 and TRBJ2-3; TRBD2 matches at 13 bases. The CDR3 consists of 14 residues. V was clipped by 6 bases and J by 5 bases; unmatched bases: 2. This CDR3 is CASRGTSGVDTQYF. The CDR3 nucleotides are TGTGCCAGCAGGGGGACTAGCGGGGTAGATACGCAGTATTTT.

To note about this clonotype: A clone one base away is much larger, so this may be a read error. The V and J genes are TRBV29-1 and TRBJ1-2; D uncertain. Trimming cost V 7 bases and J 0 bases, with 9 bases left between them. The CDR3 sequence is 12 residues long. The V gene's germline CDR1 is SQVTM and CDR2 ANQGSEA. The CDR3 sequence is CSDWASNYGYTF. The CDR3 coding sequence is TGCAGCGATTGGGCCTCTAACTATGGCTACACCTTC.

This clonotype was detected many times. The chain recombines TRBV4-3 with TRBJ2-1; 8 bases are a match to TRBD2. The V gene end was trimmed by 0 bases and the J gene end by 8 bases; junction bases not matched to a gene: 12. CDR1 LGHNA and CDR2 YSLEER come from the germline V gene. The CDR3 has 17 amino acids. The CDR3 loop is CASSQDPVEREWDEQFF. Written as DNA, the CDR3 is TGCGCCAGCAGCCAAGATCCGGTAGAGCGGGAGTGGGATGAGCAGTTCTTC.

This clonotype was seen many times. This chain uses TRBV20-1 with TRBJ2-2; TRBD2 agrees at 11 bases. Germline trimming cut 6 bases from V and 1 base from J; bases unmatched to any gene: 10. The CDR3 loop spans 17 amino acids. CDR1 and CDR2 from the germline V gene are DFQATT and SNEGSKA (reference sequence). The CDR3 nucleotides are TGCAGTGCGACGCGGCTAGCGGGGGGTCTGAACACCGGGGAGCTGTTTTTT. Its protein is CSATRLAGGLNTGELFF.

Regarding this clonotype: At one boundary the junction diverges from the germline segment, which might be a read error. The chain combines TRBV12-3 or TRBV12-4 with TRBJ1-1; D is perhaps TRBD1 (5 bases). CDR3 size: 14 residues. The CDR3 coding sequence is TGTGTCAGCAGTTTAGTTGAGGGGAGCACTGAAGCTTTCTTT. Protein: CVSSLVEGSTEAFF.